This T cell receptor (beta chain) comes out of a study of blood T cell repertoires in COVID-19. Study-wide context: Samples of COVID-19 (acute and convalescent) were obtained from the United States, Italy and Spain. T cells, B-cell-depleted T cells, or PBMCs provided the cDNA or gDNA that served as material.

Germline-derived CDR1 and CDR2 are KGHSH and LQKENI. There are 14 residues in the CDR3. V was trimmed by 0 bases and J by 8 bases, leaving 13 bases between them. Recruitment covered roughly 22 US areas and drew participants whose ages spanned roughly 18 to 89 years. Each participant's cohort was designated according to participant-reported clinical history. The assay was immunoSEQ multiplex PCR, and TCRdb's table has in-frame clones only and misses some. The top ten hold around 2.7% of the sample, which has hundreds of thousands of clones, roughly nine tenths seen once. The chain employs TRBV18 and TRBJ1-1; D gene unclear. This clonotype was obtained from a man in his sixties who had recovered from COVID-19. The sequencing sample was made of PBMCs or T cells enriched from blood (not recorded which). CDR3 DNA: TGTGCCAGCTCACCACCGTCCGGTCTCAAGGAAGCTTTCTTT. This encodes CASSPPSGLKEAFF.